The TCR beta chain under discussion was sequenced for a study of blood T cell repertoires in COVID-19. This CDR3 has 15 amino acids. Original data processing: Counts of nucleated cells, estimated from reference gene primer amplification, were obtained. The data were produced by immunoSEQ multiplex PCR, yet TCRdb's version contains in-frame clones alone and is incomplete. V, J and clone size are taken as reported in that table, and D and trimming were inferred from the DNA itself. This table holds about 330,000 clones, approximately 92% found once. Sequences were obtained from PBMCs or T cells enriched from blood (not recorded which). This TCR was sampled from a woman in her thirties who had recovered from COVID-19. This sequence joins TRBV21-1 and TRBJ1-2; the table calls TRBD1, which could not be checked here. TRBV21-1 is described as a pseudogene. The CDR3 sequence: CASSNLTYRGRGYTF. CDR3 DNA sequence: TGTGCCAGCAGCAACTTAACTTACAGGGGGCGAGGCTACACCTTC.